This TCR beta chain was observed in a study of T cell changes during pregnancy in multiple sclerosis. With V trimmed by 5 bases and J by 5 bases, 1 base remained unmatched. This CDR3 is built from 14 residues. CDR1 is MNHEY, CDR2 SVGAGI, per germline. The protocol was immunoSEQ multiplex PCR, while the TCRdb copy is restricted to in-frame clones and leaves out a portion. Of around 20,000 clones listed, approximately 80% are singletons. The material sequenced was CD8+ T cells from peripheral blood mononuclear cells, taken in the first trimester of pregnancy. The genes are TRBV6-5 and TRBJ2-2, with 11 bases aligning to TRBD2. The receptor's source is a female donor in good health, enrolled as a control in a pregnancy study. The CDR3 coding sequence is TGTGCCAGCAGTGGACTAGCGGGTACCGGGGAGCTGTTTTTT. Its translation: CASSGLAGTGELFF.